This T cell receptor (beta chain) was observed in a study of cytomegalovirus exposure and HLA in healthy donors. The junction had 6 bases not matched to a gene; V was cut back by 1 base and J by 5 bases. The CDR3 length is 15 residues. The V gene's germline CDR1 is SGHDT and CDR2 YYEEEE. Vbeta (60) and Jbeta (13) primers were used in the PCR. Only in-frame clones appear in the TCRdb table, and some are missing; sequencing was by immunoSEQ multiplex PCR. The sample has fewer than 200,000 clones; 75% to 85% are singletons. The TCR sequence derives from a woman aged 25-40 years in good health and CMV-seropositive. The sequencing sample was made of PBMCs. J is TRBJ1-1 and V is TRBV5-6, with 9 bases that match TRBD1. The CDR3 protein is CASSLPGTGITEAFF. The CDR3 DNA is TGTGCCAGCAGCTTGCCCGGGACAGGGATAACTGAAGCTTTCTTT.